The source of this T cell receptor (beta chain) is a study of T cells after yellow fever vaccination. Study background: Preparation used SMART-Seq v4 Ultra Low Input for the low-cell-number fractions.

In germline, CDR1 is MNHNY, CDR2 SVGAGI (reference sequence). V was cut by 2 bases and J by 5 bases, with 6 bases left in between. The CDR3 is 12 residues long. Turning to this clonotype: Its specificity is not known.

TCRdb re-called the 5' RACE reads through MiXCR, storing one row per CDR3 protein. The data contain some 350,000 distinct CDR3 sequences, around 3.9% of them seen just once; the ten biggest clones take up roughly 24%. Study results and caveats: Among all clonotypes, a small share was observed in both CD4 and CD8 compartments. Booster samples showed a return of most primary-vaccination clones (roughly 96% CD4, approximately 88% CD8).

Specimen: PBMCs, collected 5 days after the yellow fever booster vaccination. This sequence was found in a man between 18 and 35 years old who received the YFV17D yellow fever vaccine. The rearrangement uses TRBV6-6 and TRBJ1-2; D is ambiguous. This CDR3 reads CASSYREYGYTF. The CDR3 region has the DNA TGTGCCAGCAGTTACCGGGAGTATGGCTACACCTTC.